The next 32 T cell receptor beta chains were all read from a single sample in a study of CD8+CD57+ T cells in acquired aplastic anemia. Genomic DNA constituted the template upon which TCR beta VDJ and CDR3 profiling was performed. TCRdb redid the calling of the reads with MiXCR, one entry per CDR3 protein. The sample includes over 150,000 distinct CDR3 sequences, approximately 48% seen only once; the top ten take 13%. Patients sequenced had flow cytometry evidence of CD8+CD57+ cell expansion. Material: sorted CD4+, CD8+, or CD8+CD57+ T cells (not recorded which) from PBMCs. All receptors come from a human donor with aplastic anemia.

The rearrangement links TRBV24-1 to TRBJ2-1; a weak D match, TRBD2 (6 bases). V was pared by 5 bases and J by 5 bases, with 9 bases between. The CDR3 consists of 13 residues. Germline V CDR1 and CDR2: KGHDR, SFDVKD. The CDR3 spells CATSGTTHNEQFF. The CDR3 region has the DNA TGTGCCACCAGTGGGACTACCCACAATGAGCAGTTCTTC.

For this clonotype: An end of the junction differs from the germline gene, which may be a read error. The chain joins TRBV2 to TRBJ2-1; D is possibly TRBD2 (5 bases). This CDR3 region has 14 residues. The V gene's germline CDR1 is SNHLY and CDR2 FYNNEI. The CDR3 nucleotides are TGTGCCAGCAGTTTTTGGACTCGCACCAATGAGCAGTCCTTC. Protein product: CASSFWTRTNEQSF.

V is TRBV6-4 and J is TRBJ2-2; 13 bases line up with TRBD2. The V and J ends lost 0 bases and 3 bases, in that order; junction bases with no gene match: 1. This CDR3 comprises 17 residues. Germline CDR1 MRHNA, CDR2 SNTAGT. The CDR3 protein is CASSDSGTSGDTGELFF. CDR3 bases: TGTGCCAGCAGTGACTCGGGGACTAGCGGGGACACCGGGGAGCTGTTTTTT.

In DNA form, the CDR3 reads TGTGCCAGCACTTCGACCCAGGGATCCTCCTATGGCTACACCTTC. It specifies CASTSTQGSSYGYTF. The chain couples TRBV28 to TRBJ1-2; D might be TRBD1 (5 bases). Trimming took 7 bases from V and 4 from J, leaving 19 bases between them. The CDR3 is 15 amino acids. Per germline, CDR1 MDHEN and CDR2 SYDVKM.

The genes are TRBV19 and TRBJ1-1; D perhaps matches TRBD1 (5 bases). The germline gives CDR1 LNHDA, CDR2 SQIVND (reference sequence). The V end was cut by 5 bases, the J end by 4 bases, with 11 bases between. This CDR3 contains 13 residues. In DNA, the CDR3 is TGTGCCAGTAGTCAGTCAGGGACCACTGAAGCTTTCTTT. Translation gives CASSQSGTTEAFF.

This chain uses TRBV6-5 with TRBJ2-6, with a tentative D call TRBD1 (6 bases). Germline V CDR1 and CDR2: MNHEY, SVGAGI. V was cut by 4 bases and J by 4 bases, with 8 bases left in between. CDR3 length equals 14 residues. The CDR3 nucleotides read TGTGCCAGCAGTTGGGGGCTGGGGGCCAACGTCCTGACTTTC. Translation gives CASSWGLGANVLTF.

This clonotype was detected ten times or more. The V gene is TRBV5-1, the J gene TRBJ2-1; D not resolved. CDR1 is SGHRS and CDR2 is YFSETQ in the germline V gene. The CDR3 consists of 11 residues. V was shortened by 1 base and J by 10 bases, with 6 bases between the two germline ends. The CDR3 is CASSLSEEQFF. The CDR3, as DNA: TGCGCCAGCAGCTTGAGCGAGGAGCAGTTCTTC.

The chain joins TRBV20-1 to TRBJ2-7; D is unclear. CDR1 and CDR2 (germline): DFQATT, SNEGSKA (reference sequence). Trimming took 1 base from V and 5 from J, leaving 12 bases between them. This CDR3 has 13 residues. The CDR3 here is CSARGWGAHEQYF. The CDR3 region has the DNA TGCAGTGCTAGAGGTTGGGGTGCCCACGAGCAGTACTTC.

This clonotype was observed a handful of times. V usage is TRBV2 and J usage is TRBJ2-7, with D perhaps being TRBD1 or TRBD2 (6 bases each). Per germline, CDR1 SNHLY and CDR2 FYNNEI. Trimming took 6 bases from V and 2 from J, leaving 14 bases between them. This CDR3 is built from 14 residues. Here the CDR3 DNA reads TGTGCCAGCAGCACCGGGGGCGCTCCCTACGAGCAGTACTTC. Its translation is CASSTGGAPYEQYF.

This clonotype occurred many times. The gene calls are TRBV7-2 and TRBJ2-7; weak D call: TRBD1 (6 bases). Trimming pared 5 bases from V and 0 bases from J, leaving 11 bases between. CDR1 and CDR2 from the germline V gene are SGHTA and FQGNSA. The CDR3 has 14 residues. CDR3 in DNA: TGTGCCAGCAGCGACAGGAGGAGCTCCTACGAGCAGTACTTC. Translating it yields CASSDRRSSYEQYF.

This clonotype was counted ten times or more. This sequence joins TRBV29-1 and TRBJ2-5, with 11 nucleotides matching TRBD2. With 3 bases clipped from V and 2 bases from J, the junction kept 5 bases outside the gene matches. Germline V gene data show CDR1 as SQVTM and CDR2 as ANQGSEA. The length of the CDR3 is 15 residues. In DNA form, the CDR3 reads TGCAGCGTTGATGGTAGCGGGGGGGGTCAAGAGACCCAGTACTTC. This translates into CSVDGSGGGQETQYF.

The V gene is TRBV4-2, the J gene TRBJ1-1; TRBD1 agrees at 7 bases. Germline-derived CDR1 and CDR2 are LGHNA and YNFKEQ. With V trimmed by 4 bases and J by 5 bases, 10 bases remained unmatched. The CDR3 contains 15 residues. In DNA form, the CDR3 reads TGTGCCAGCAGCCCCTCGGAAGGGGGCGCGACTGAAGCTTTCTTT. Translating gives CASSPSEGGATEAFF.

This clonotype was picked up many times. This sequence joins TRBV9 and TRBJ2-1; 11 bases are shared with TRBD2. Unmatched junction bases numbered 5, after V lost 0 bases and J lost 6 bases. This CDR3 spans 16 amino acids. The V gene's germline CDR1 is SGDLS and CDR2 YYNGEE. The CDR3 DNA sequence: TGTGCCAGCAGCGTAGGAATAGCGGGGGGGGGCAATGAGCAGTTCTTC. Protein sequence: CASSVGIAGGGNEQFF.

V and J are TRBV20-1 and TRBJ2-1; D might be TRBD2 (6 bases). The V gene lost 6 bases and the J gene lost 5 bases, with 14 bases spanning the gap. The CDR3 totals 13 residues. The germline gives CDR1 DFQATT, CDR2 SNEGSKA (reference sequence). The CDR3 region has the DNA TGCAGTGCCCCCGCGGGGCCAGACAATGAGCAGTTCTTC. It codes for CSAPAGPDNEQFF.

The chain has TRBV25-1 and TRBJ2-3, with D uncertain. Germline lookup yields CDR1 MGHDK and CDR2 SYGVNS. The CDR3 spans 16 residues. The V gene lost 1 base and the J gene lost 3 bases, with 14 bases spanning the gap. Written as DNA, the CDR3 is TGTGCCAGCAGTGAATTAGGGCAGTTTCGGACAGATACGCAGTATTTT. It yields the protein CASSELGQFRTDTQYF.

Only one count was recorded for this clonotype. The V gene is TRBV6-4, the J gene TRBJ2-2; TRBD2 aligns across 7 bases. The germline gives CDR1 MRHNA, CDR2 SNTAGT. This CDR3 spans 15 amino acids. With V trimmed by 2 bases and J by 4 bases, 4 bases remained unmatched. The CDR3 here is CASSDTAGVTGELFF. The CDR3 nucleotides read TGTGCCAGCAGTGACACTGCGGGGGTCACCGGGGAGCTGTTTTTT.

This clonotype appeared a few times. The chain uses TRBV29-1 and TRBJ2-5, with TRBD1 matching over 10 bases. Germline assignment: CDR1 SQVTM and CDR2 ANQGSEA. The J segment lost 4 bases and the V segment lost 2 bases, leaving 7 bases of the junction unmatched. This CDR3 has 15 amino acids. The CDR3 nucleotides are TGCAGCGTTGAACCCGACAGGGGGCGCACAGAGACCCAGTACTTC. Encoded protein: CSVEPDRGRTETQYF.

The rearrangement joins TRBV19 to TRBJ1-2, with a possible D match to TRBD1 (6 bases). The CDR3 spans 13 residues. Germline V gene sequence: CDR1 LNHDA, CDR2 SQIVND (reference sequence). V gave up 6 bases and J gave up 6 bases, with 14 bases separating them. CDR3 in amino acids: CASSKQGLNGYTF. As DNA, the CDR3 is TGTGCCAGTAGCAAACAGGGTTTGAATGGCTACACCTTC.

This clonotype was counted at least ten times. The chain employs TRBV7-9 and TRBJ1-1, with D possibly TRBD1 on 6 matching bases. Looked up from germline, CDR1 is SEHNR and CDR2 is FQNEAQ (reference sequence). V lost 3 bases, J lost 5 bases, and 13 bases lay in between. This CDR3 contains 14 residues. The chain's CDR3 is CASSLVEGGTEAFF. CDR3 DNA: TGTGCCAGCAGCTTGGTGGAAGGGGGTACTGAAGCTTTCTTT.

The chain uses TRBV7-3 and TRBJ2-1; D remains ambiguous. The CDR3 totals 13 residues. Per germline, CDR1 SGHTA and CDR2 FQGTGA. Trimming pared 2 bases from V and 7 bases from J, leaving 9 bases between. Here the CDR3 reads CASSLAGGNEQFF. CDR3 DNA: TGTGCCAGCAGCTTAGCTGGTGGAAATGAGCAGTTCTTC. Full variable domain (remainder filled in from reference TRBV7-3 and TRBJ2-1): GAGVSQTPSNKVTEKGKYVELRCDPISGHTALYWYRQSLGQGPEFLIYFQGTGAADDSGLPNDRFFAVRPEGSVSTLKIQRTERGDSAVYLCASSLAGGNEQFFGPGTRLTVL.

The chain couples TRBV7-2 to TRBJ1-1; the D is unclear. The CDR3 covers 12 residues. Trimming took off 4 bases at V and 7 bases at J, with 10 bases between the two ends. Germline V gene data show CDR1 as SGHTA and CDR2 as FQGNSA. This CDR3 is CASSSYRGEAFF. The CDR3 coding sequence is TGTGCCAGCAGCTCCTACCGTGGTGAAGCTTTCTTT. Variable domain in full (rest from reference TRBV7-2 and TRBJ1-1): GAGVSQSPSNKVTEKGKDVELRCDPISGHTALYWYRQSLGQGLEFLIYFQGNSAPDKSGLPSDRFSAERTGGSVSTLTIQRTQQEDSAVYLCASSSYRGEAFFGQGTRLTVV.

The CDR3 loop reads CASSYQGTNNEQFF. The CDR3 bases are TGTGCCAGCAGCTACCAGGGGACGAACAATGAGCAGTTCTTC. The rearrangement uses TRBV5-8 and TRBJ2-1; perhaps TRBD1 as D (6 bases). The CDR3 totals 14 residues. Trimming took off 3 bases at V and 5 bases at J, with 12 bases between the two ends. From germline, CDR1 is SGHTS and CDR2 YDEGEE.

This clonotype was seen once. V gene TRBV24-1 combines with J gene TRBJ2-1; 11 nucleotides match TRBD2. V lost 4 bases and J lost 7; bases outside the gene matches: 8. The germline gives CDR1 KGHDR, CDR2 SFDVKD. The CDR3 contains 16 residues. In DNA, the CDR3 is TGTGCCACCAGTGACTCAACTAGCGGGAGTCTTAATGAGCAGTTCTTC. Translating gives CATSDSTSGSLNEQFF.

V gene TRBV6-1 combines with J gene TRBJ1-2; D possibly corresponds to TRBD1 (6 bases). Germline V gene lookup returns CDR1 MNHNS and CDR2 SASEGT. Deletions cut 8 bases from V and 8 bases from J, with 18 bases between. The CDR3 sequence is 13 residues long. The CDR3 region is CASSGGGAEGYTF. The DNA for the CDR3 is TGTGCCAGCTCAGGAGGGGGGGCTGAGGGCTACACCTTC.

In this sample, this clonotype turned up many times. The chain uses TRBV13 and TRBJ1-6; the D gene is possibly TRBD1 (5 bases). V gave up 5 bases and J gave up 9 bases, with 14 bases separating them. The CDR3 sequence is 14 residues long. Germline values: CDR1 PRHDT, CDR2 FYEKMQ (reference sequence). In DNA, the CDR3 is TGTGCCAGCAGCCTCTGGGGGAAGAGTTCACCCCTCCACTTT. Protein sequence: CASSLWGKSSPLHF.

This clonotype was recorded at least ten times. The V call is TRBV7-2, the J call TRBJ1-5; a weak D match, TRBD1 (5 bases). Germline V gives CDR1 SGHTA, CDR2 FQGNSA. Trimming cost V 1 base and J 0 bases, with 7 bases left between them. The CDR3 extends over 15 amino acids. The CDR3 nucleotides are TGTGCCAGCAGCTTAGGGGACTATAGCAATCAGCCCCAGCATTTT. This codes for CASSLGDYSNQPQHF.

A few counts support this clonotype. The CDR3 DNA follows: TGTGCCACCCGACTAGCGGGAGGGGGCTACGAGCAGTACTTC. It translates to CATRLAGGGYEQYF. The chain is built from TRBV15 and TRBJ2-7; TRBD2 aligns across 14 bases. V lost 8 bases and J lost 3; bases outside the gene matches: 3. This CDR3 spans 14 amino acids. CDR1 is LNHNV, CDR2 YYDKDF, per germline (reference sequence).

This clonotype is deemed medium-sized (0.01 to 0.1%). The chain employs TRBV20-1 and TRBJ2-7; 11 bases are a match to TRBD2. Germline CDR1 and CDR2: DFQATT and SNEGSKA (reference sequence). Trimming at V came to 5 bases and at J to 5 bases, leaving 8 bases not matched to a gene. This CDR3 spans 14 amino acids. CDR3 residues: CSADLSGGANEQYF. The CDR3, as DNA: TGCAGTGCTGACCTTAGCGGGGGGGCCAACGAGCAGTACTTC.

The chain uses TRBV6-2 or TRBV6-3 and TRBJ1-4; 8 bases map to TRBD1. Trimming cost V 6 bases and J 8 bases; bases outside gene matches: 11. There are 15 residues in the CDR3. The V gene's germline CDR1 is MNHEY and CDR2 SVGEGT. CDR3 coding DNA: TGTGCCAGCAGACCCCAGGGGGCCGGAAGGGAAAAACTGTTTTTT. It translates to CASRPQGAGREKLFF.

This clonotype was observed many times. The junction and the germline gene differ at one end; a read error may be behind it. The chain carries TRBV6-1 and TRBJ2-7; D perhaps matches TRBD1 (5 bases). The CDR3 loop spans 13 amino acids. Germline CDR1 reads MNHNS; CDR2 reads SASEGT. DNA of the CDR3: TGTGCCAGCGGTGAACAGGATACCTACGAGCAGTACTTC. Protein product: CASGEQDTYEQYF.

The CDR3 loop is CASSWDKGAIYNEQFF. The DNA for the CDR3 is TGTGCCAGCAGTTGGGACAAAGGGGCCATCTACAATGAGCAGTTCTTC. The chain combines TRBV25-1 with TRBJ2-1; tentative D call: TRBD1 (6 bases). This CDR3 has 16 amino acids. Germline CDR1 reads MGHDK; CDR2 reads SYGVNS. V shed 5 bases and J shed 3 bases, with 17 bases lying between them. Filled out from reference TRBV25-1 and TRBJ2-1, the complete variable domain reads EADIYQTPRYLVIGTGKKITLECSQTMGHDKMYWYQQDPGMELHLIHYSYGVNSTEKGDLSSESTVSRIRTEHFPLTLESARPSHTSQYLCASSWDKGAIYNEQFFGPGTRLTVL.

The CDR3: CASSDQANTEAFF. In DNA, the CDR3 is TGTGCCAGCAGTGATCAGGCGAACACTGAAGCTTTCTTT. V gene TRBV2 combines with J gene TRBJ1-1, with no clear D. The germline CDR1 and CDR2 sequences are SNHLY and FYNNEI. This CDR3 has 13 amino acids. V gave up 3 bases and J gave up 1 base, with 6 bases separating them.